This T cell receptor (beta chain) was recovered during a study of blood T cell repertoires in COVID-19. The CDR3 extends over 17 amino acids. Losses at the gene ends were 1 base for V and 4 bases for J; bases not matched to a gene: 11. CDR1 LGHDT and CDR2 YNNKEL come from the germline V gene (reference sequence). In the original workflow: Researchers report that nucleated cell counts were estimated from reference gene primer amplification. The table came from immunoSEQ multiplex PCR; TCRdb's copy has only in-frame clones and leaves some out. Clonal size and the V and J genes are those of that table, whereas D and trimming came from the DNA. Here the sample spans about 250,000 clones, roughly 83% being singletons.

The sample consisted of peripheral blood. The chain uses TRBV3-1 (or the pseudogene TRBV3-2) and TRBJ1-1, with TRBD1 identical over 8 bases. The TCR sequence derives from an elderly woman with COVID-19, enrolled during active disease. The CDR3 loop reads CASSQVRPGGVGTEAFF. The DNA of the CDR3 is TGTGCCAGCAGCCAAGTGCGGCCAGGGGGCGTGGGCACTGAAGCTTTCTTT.